The rows below give T cell receptor beta chains drawn from one sample of a study of graft-versus-host responses after intestinal transplantation. This table comes from immunoSEQ multiplex PCR, and its TCRdb copy is limited to in-frame clones, with some not included. Altogether around 40,000 clones are present, roughly 87% being singletons, with the ten largest covering roughly 4%. The sequencing used PBMCs, collected more than 950 days after transplant. The origin of the receptors is a human patient who received an intestinal transplant, so some T cells may come from the graft donor. Both conserved end residues are trimmed from each CDR3. Only some rows state a clone size, as once, few, many or a class for expanded clones.

abundance | v_gene | CDR3aa
- | TRBV9 | ASSAGLAGHNEQF
- | TRBV6-5 | ASRGGTNTGELF
- | TRBV7-2 | ASSPPSGDTEAF
- | TRBV11-2 | ASSRTGRGEKLF
- | TRBV19 | ASSNELAGSTDTQY
- | TRBV25-1 | ASSDSLRSGANVLT
- | TRBV6-5 | ASRTLYEQY
- | TRBV7-3 | ASSEGGGETQY
- | TRBV10-3 | AISPAPPQGLLYGYT
- | TRBV28 | ASSLYTELSTDTQY
- | TRBV9 | ASSVALNTEAF
- | TRBV9 | ASSAILGTGGYNEQF
- | TRBV7-2 | ASSLNTNWPYNERF
- | TRBV19 | ASRPGQENQPQH
- | TRBV7-9 | ASSLALFSRFPGTEAF
- | TRBV18 | ASSPTGQRSGNTIY
medium-sized | TRBV5-4 | ASSGGLAGVGEQY
- | TRBV19 | ASSIVASRHGYT
- | TRBV6-1 | ASSGETGEHYEQY
- | TRBV5-6 | ASSLVGVGDTEAF
- | TRBV6-1 | ASGALTDTQY
few | TRBV10-1 | AVGRPTGELF
- | TRBV19 | ASSKWGQGNQPQH
- | TRBV19 | ASSPRAAGSYEQY
- | TRBV18 | ASSQRGRTDQPQH
- | TRBV28 | ASSFDSGYGYT
- | TRBV28 | ASSSADMLNYGYT
- | TRBV27 | ASSLSGTFGETQY
- | TRBV15 | ATSTQRPPYYNEQF
- | TRBV21-1 | ASSKGDRDDQETQY
- | TRBV23-1 | ASYRTGSFTDTQY
- | TRBV27 | ASSFWGVGEAF
- | TRBV19 | ASRASPAPDTQY
- | TRBV2 | ASSAASGVGGAQY
- | TRBV4-2 | ASSQAERESSEQY
- | TRBV15 | ATSRVRGNEQF
few | TRBV28 | ASSFGTSGRLTDTQY
- | TRBV11-2 | ASSRGQGASYEQY
- | TRBV27 | ASSSGSLYNEQF
- | TRBV27 | ASGGTGLGYGQF
- | TRBV30 | AWSVLRGTEAF
- | TRBV5-6 | ASSRPGLNYEQY